A single sample gave rise to the 16 T cell receptor beta chains below, sequenced in a study of molecular identifiers for immune sequencing clone quantification. MiXCR, applied by TCRdb to the PCR reads, yields one record per CDR3 protein. The data hold over 600,000 distinct CDR3 sequences, with 15% to 20% observed a single time. Sequenced input: naive CD8+ T cells from blood, with Jurkat cell RNA spiked in. Regarding subset: FACS-sorted CD8+CD4-CCR7+CD45RA+ naive T cells. These receptor sequences come from a human donor in good health. Some libraries in this study had Jurkat cell RNA spiked in.

This clonotype has just a few counts. The chain joins TRBV9 to TRBJ2-3; 9 bases map to TRBD2. V lost 0 bases and J lost 0; bases outside the gene matches: 5. The CDR3 consists of 17 residues. Germline V CDR1 and CDR2: SGDLS, YYNGEE. CDR3 coding DNA: TGTGCCAGCAGCGTAGGAGCGGGAGGACTTAGCACAGATACGCAGTATTTT. As protein: CASSVGAGGLSTDTQYF. Variable domain in full (rest from reference TRBV9 and TRBJ2-3): DSGVTQTPKHLITATGQRVTLRCSPRSGDLSVYWYQQSLDQGLQFLIQYYNGEERAKGNILERFSAQQFPDLHSELNLSSLELGDSALYFCASSVGAGGLSTDTQYFGPGTRLTVL.

This clonotype was observed at least ten times. This chain connects TRBV6-5 to TRBJ1-5, with D unresolved. This CDR3 contains 13 residues. CDR1 and CDR2 from the germline V gene are MNHEY and SVGAGI. Trimming shortened V by 6 bases and J by 7 bases, and 13 bases separated the two germline ends. This CDR3 is CASSPYLEQPQHF. In DNA, the CDR3 is TGTGCCAGCAGCCCCTACCTAGAACAGCCCCAGCATTTT.

This clonotype was found many times. This chain links TRBV6-2 or TRBV6-3 with TRBJ1-1; D is undetermined. The V end lost 2 bases, the J end lost 0 bases, and 7 bases lay between the germline ends. In germline, CDR1 is MNHEY, CDR2 SVGEGT. The CDR3 extends over 14 amino acids. Here the CDR3 reads CASSYRALNTEAFF. The DNA for the CDR3 is TGTGCCAGCAGTTACAGGGCGTTGAACACTGAAGCTTTCTTT.

The table lists this clonotype with many counts. This chain uses TRBV13 with TRBJ2-1, with D unclear. The CDR3 runs 13 residues. Looked up from germline, CDR1 is PRHDT and CDR2 is FYEKMQ (reference sequence). V lost 1 base and J 8 bases, leaving 9 bases between the germline ends. The CDR3 reads CASSLEPDDEQFF. The CDR3 DNA is TGTGCCAGCAGCTTAGAACCGGACGATGAGCAGTTCTTC.

With regard to this clonotype: Compared with germline, one end of the junction differs, possibly owing to a read error. The chain carries TRBV20-1 and TRBJ2-7; tentatively, D is TRBD2 (5 bases). The CDR3 is made up of 19 amino acids. Germline CDR1 and CDR2: DFQATT and SNEGSKA (reference sequence). CDR3 region: CSATEGLLLTGKDSYGQYF. As DNA, the CDR3 is TGCAGTGCCACCGAGGGCCTACTTTTAACGGGAAAAGACTCCTACGGGCAGTACTTC.

This clonotype was detected a few times. A much larger clone is a single base away; this may be a read error. The V gene is TRBV28, the J gene TRBJ2-3; 7 bases line up with TRBD2. The CDR3 runs 16 residues. The germline V gene encodes CDR1 MDHEN and CDR2 SYDVKM. CDR3 in DNA: TGTGCCAGCGGTTTGGGAGCGGGATTGAGCACAGATACGCAGTATTTT. Its translation: CASGLGAGLSTDTQYF. The whole variable domain, remainder taken from reference TRBV28 and TRBJ2-3, is DVKVTQSSRYLVKRTGEKVFLECVQDMDHENMFWYRQDPGLGLRLIYFSYDVKMKEKGDIPEGYSVSREKKERFSLILESASTNQTSMYLCASGLGAGLSTDTQYFGPGTRLTVL.

This clonotype was seen ten or more times. The chain couples TRBV11-2 to TRBJ2-1; the match to TRBD2 covers 12 bases. Germline V gene lookup returns CDR1 SGHAT and CDR2 FQNNGV. The CDR3 has 15 residues. J gave up 5 bases and V 4 bases, and 3 bases lay outside the gene matches. CDR3 in DNA: TGTGCCAGCAGCTGGAGACTAGCGGGAGACAATGAGCAGTTCTTC. It encodes CASSWRLAGDNEQFF. Using reference TRBV11-2 and TRBJ2-1 for the parts outside the CDR3, the full variable domain is EAGVAQSPRYKIIEKRQSVAFWCNPISGHATLYWYQQILGQGPKLLIQFQNNGVVDDSQLPKDRFSAERLKGVDSTLKIQPAKLEDSAVYLCASSWRLAGDNEQFFGPGTRLTVL.

This clonotype was detected once. With a much larger clone just one base away, this may be a read error. V gene TRBV9 combines with J gene TRBJ2-7, with 8 bases identical to TRBD1. Trimming cost V 4 bases and J 5 bases; bases outside gene matches: 5. Germline CDR1 reads SGDLS; CDR2 reads YYNGEE. The CDR3 is made up of 13 amino acids. CDR3 DNA sequence: TGTGCCAGCAGCACCGGGACAGGTAACGAGCAGTACTTC. Translating it yields CASSTGTGNEQYF. The whole variable domain, filled in from reference TRBV9 and TRBJ2-7, reads DSGVTQTPKHLITATGQRVTLRCSPRSGDLSVYWYQQSLDQGLQFLIQYYNGEERAKGNILERFSAQQFPDLHSELNLSSLELGDSALYFCASSTGTGNEQYFGPGTRLTVT.

V gene TRBV11-2 combines with J gene TRBJ1-2; TRBD1 matches 11 bases. V shed 11 bases, J shed 4 bases, and the junction held 9 bases outside the gene matches. From germline, CDR1 is SGHAT and CDR2 FQNNGV. This CDR3 has 14 residues. CDR3 in amino acids: CAGGRTGGVYGYTF. As DNA, the CDR3 is TGTGCCGGCGGACGGACAGGGGGCGTCTATGGCTACACCTTC.

Comments on this clonotype: A much larger clone lies a single base off, so this may be a read error. The V call is TRBV30, the J call TRBJ2-1; 7 nucleotides line up with TRBD1. CDR1 is GTSNPN and CDR2 is SVGIG in the germline V gene (reference sequence). The ends lost 2 bases at V and 12 bases at J; junction bases unmatched: 10. The CDR3 covers 13 residues. The CDR3 protein is CAWSSGQGDGQFF. The CDR3 DNA reads as TGTGCCTGGAGTAGTGGGCAGGGGGATGGGCAGTTCTTC.

Comments on this clonotype: This may stem from a read error, because a much larger clone lies one nucleotide away. This chain links TRBV7-2 with TRBJ1-5; no clear D gene. This CDR3 has 13 residues. CDR1 and CDR2 (germline): SGHTA, FQGNSA. The ends were cut back, 6 bases at V and 7 bases at J, with 13 bases in the middle. The chain's CDR3 is CASSLYGWQPQHF. The CDR3 region has the DNA TGTGCCAGCAGTCTATATGGCTGGCAGCCCCAGCATTTT.

This clonotype was counted a few times. The chain recombines TRBV6-2 or TRBV6-3 with TRBJ2-3, with 9 bases that match TRBD2. V lost 2 bases, J lost 2 bases, and 5 bases stayed unmatched. The CDR3 contains 16 residues. Germline V gives CDR1 MNHEY, CDR2 SVGEGT. The CDR3 region is CASSYKSSGATDTQYF. The CDR3 coding sequence is TGTGCCAGCAGTTACAAGTCTAGCGGGGCCACAGATACGCAGTATTTT.

The V call is TRBV12-3 or TRBV12-4, the J call TRBJ2-7; TRBD1 agrees at 7 bases. CDR3 length: 14 amino acids. V lost 8 bases to trimming and J lost 2 bases; unmatched junction nucleotides: 9. The CDR3 loop reads CASRPGQNTYEQYF. The CDR3, as DNA: TGTGCCAGCCGCCCGGGACAGAATACCTACGAGCAGTACTTC.

The chain recombines TRBV7-9 with TRBJ2-1, with TRBD2 identical over 8 bases. Trimming at V came to 3 bases and at J to 1 base, leaving 11 bases not matched to a gene. The CDR3 length is 18 residues. CDR1 is SEHNR and CDR2 is FQNEAQ in the germline V gene (reference sequence). For the CDR3, the DNA is TGTGCCAGCAGCTTGCCGAGGGTCCAGCGGGAGTCCTACAATGAGCAGTTCTTC. Protein sequence: CASSLPRVQRESYNEQFF.

The chain links TRBV12-3 or TRBV12-4 to TRBJ1-2, with TRBD1 matching 11 bases. The V gene end was trimmed by 3 bases and the J gene end by 4 bases; junction bases not matched to a gene: 4. The CDR3 loop spans 15 amino acids. CDR3 amino acids: CASSFSGTGGYGYTF. The CDR3 nucleotides read TGTGCCAGCAGTTTCTCAGGGACAGGGGGCTATGGCTACACCTTC.

The sample holds many counts of this clonotype. The rearrangement links TRBV12-3 or TRBV12-4 to TRBJ1-4; weak D call: TRBD1 (5 bases). The CDR3 length is 14 residues. V lost 5 bases, J lost 5 bases, and 12 bases lay in between. The CDR3 spells CASSPGTVNEKLFF. Written as DNA, the CDR3 is TGTGCCAGCAGTCCCGGGACGGTGAATGAAAAACTGTTTTTT.